This TCR beta chain is drawn from a study of tissue T cells after allogeneic stem cell transplantation. Time point: mouse harvest day 7 after allogeneic transplant. Mouse grafts combined 10^7 T-cell-depleted bone marrow cells with 10^6 splenic CD5+ T cells. Tissues came from B6→BALB/c major-mismatch GVHD mice at day 7 or 14. Produced via immunoSEQ multiplex PCR; TCRdb's table is partial and in-frame only. The sample includes around 9,000 clones, 40% to 55% of them seen just once. General observations from the study: Only a limited share of tissue TCRs appeared in blood or spleen. TCR repertoires tracked anatomic similarity, regardless of disease or transplant status. Motif-based clustering found tissue-specific repertoire signatures shared across patients, though few clones were shared.

Note on this clone: Antigen: not known. Gene and germline names: mouse.

The receptor was isolated from a female BALB/c mouse given C57BL/6 T cells with graft-versus-host disease after an allogeneic hematopoietic cell transplant. The sequencing sample was made of gut tissue.

Partial CDR3 DNA: TGTGCCAGCAGTTTTATCCAAGAAACGCTGTAT. Encoded protein: CASSFIQETLY. The full CDR3 sequence reads CASSFIQETLYF. V usage is TRBV14 and J usage is TRBJ2-3; D gene uncertain. The CDR3 end falls 1 residue outside the read, so it is completed with the germline J gene. The CDR3 contains 12 residues. The germline V gene encodes CDR1 SGHDT and CDR2 FRDEAV. Trimming stripped 2 bases from V and 5 bases from J, with 6 bases between. The full variable domain, in which reference TRBV14 and TRBJ2-3 provide the parts outside the CDR3, is EAGVTQSPRYAVLQEGQAVSFWCDPISGHDTLYWYQQPRDQGPQLLVYFRDEAVIDNSQLPSDRFSAVRPKGTNSTLKIQSAKQGDTATYLCASSFIQETLYFGSGTRLTVL.